Below are 15 T cell receptor beta chains sequenced from a single sample in a study of T cell responses to AZD1222 COVID-19 vaccine. Libraries were prepared by immunoSEQ multiplex PCR; TCRdb keeps only in-frame clonotypes and omits some of them. The profile shows some 150,000 clones, roughly 87% of them singletons. The sample was peripheral blood, taken 28 days after the second dose of the MenACWY control vaccine. All receptors derive from an adult who received the MenACWY meningococcal vaccine as a control.

This clone was seen just once. This chain connects TRBV24-1 to TRBJ2-3; D is uncertain. The CDR3 totals 16 residues. The V gene's germline CDR1 is KGHDR and CDR2 SFDVKD. V shed 1 base and J shed 5 bases, with 15 bases lying between them. CDR3 nucleotide sequence: TGTGCCACCAGTGATTTTCAAGCTGTTGAACGAGATACGCAGTATTTT. This gives the protein CATSDFQAVERDTQYF.

V and J are TRBV4-1 and TRBJ2-5; D not certain. The CDR3 covers 15 residues. Germline CDR1 MGHRA, CDR2 YSYEKL. V was shortened by 1 base and J by 1 base, with 10 bases between the two germline ends. The CDR3 sequence: CASSQVHPSQETQYF. DNA of the CDR3: TGCGCCAGCAGCCAAGTTCATCCTAGCCAAGAGACCCAGTACTTC.

The chain couples TRBV7-2 to TRBJ1-2; 10 bases are a match to TRBD1. CDR3 length equals 15 residues. The V gene's germline CDR1 is SGHTA and CDR2 FQGNSA. V lost 5 bases to trimming and J lost 4 bases; unmatched junction nucleotides: 7. The CDR3 DNA reads as TGTGCCAGCAGCCTCCCCGGGACAGGGGCCTATGGCTACACCTTC. It yields the protein CASSLPGTGAYGYTF.

The CDR3 DNA reads TGTGCCAGCAGCCAAGGGGAGGACAGGGAGTGGTGGGACACTGAAGCTTTCTTT. The encoded protein is CASSQGEDREWWDTEAFF. The chain uses TRBV3-1 (or the pseudogene TRBV3-2) and TRBJ1-1; TRBD1 agrees at 8 bases. J gave up 3 bases and V 1 base, and 13 bases lay outside the gene matches. CDR1 and CDR2 from the germline V gene are LGHDT and YNNKEL (reference sequence). The CDR3 is made up of 18 amino acids.

The rearrangement joins TRBV30 to TRBJ1-5; D perhaps matches TRBD1 (5 bases). CDR1 is GTSNPN and CDR2 is SVGIG in the germline V gene (reference sequence). The V end lost 4 bases, the J end lost 7 bases, and 14 bases lay between the germline ends. This CDR3 is built from 13 residues. The CDR3 spells CAWTEGTEQPQHF. CDR3 coding DNA: TGTGCCTGGACGGAGGGGACGGAGCAGCCCCAGCATTTT. Full variable domain (rest looked up from reference TRBV30 and TRBJ1-5): SQTIHQWPATLVQPVGSPLSLECTVEGTSNPNLYWYRQAAGRGLQLLFYSVGIGQISSEVPQNLSASRPQDRQFILSSKKLLLSDSGFYLCAWTEGTEQPQHFGDGTRLSIL.

This chain joins TRBV5-3 and TRBJ2-5, with no clear D. TRBV5-3 is an open reading frame, and its role is uncertain. Trimming removed 4 bases from V and 4 bases from J, with 11 bases in between. The CDR3 runs to 13 residues. CDR3 in DNA: TGTGCCAGAAGCGACGCCCGTCGAGAGACCCAGTACTTC. Translating it yields CARSDARRETQYF.

The chain uses TRBV29-1 and TRBJ1-1, with 9 bases lining up with TRBD1. J was trimmed by 1 base and V by 7 bases; bases with no gene match: 4. CDR1 and CDR2 (germline): SQVTM, ANQGSEA. CDR3 size: 13 residues. The CDR3 sequence is CSALQGANTEAFF. For the CDR3, the DNA is TGCAGCGCCCTACAGGGGGCGAACACTGAAGCTTTCTTT.

This rearrangement joins TRBV11-3 to TRBJ2-7; the match to TRBD2 covers 7 bases. V was clipped by 5 bases and J by 0 bases; unmatched bases: 13. CDR3 size: 17 residues. Germline assignment: CDR1 SGHNT and CDR2 YENEEA. CDR3 protein: CASSRAPGGGGSYEQYF. Here the CDR3 DNA reads TGTGCCAGCAGCCGGGCTCCGGGAGGAGGCGGCTCCTACGAGCAGTACTTC. Based on the CDR3 plus reference TRBV11-3 and TRBJ2-7, the full variable domain is EAGVVQSPRYKIIEKKQPVAFWCNPISGHNTLYWYLQNLGQGPELLIRYENEEAVDDSQLPKDRFSAERLKGVDSTLKIQPAELGDSAVYLCASSRAPGGGGSYEQYFGPGTRLTVT.

The rearrangement links TRBV27 to TRBJ1-3; D is ambiguous. V lost 5 bases and J 4 bases, leaving 12 bases between the germline ends. The CDR3 length is 14 residues. In germline, CDR1 is MNHEY, CDR2 SMNVEV (reference sequence). The DNA for the CDR3 is TGTGCCAGCAGTAGACCCGGGATGGGAAACACCATATATTTT. Translating gives CASSRPGMGNTIYF.

This rearrangement joins TRBV19 to TRBJ2-7; 7 bases fit TRBD1. CDR1 and CDR2 (germline): LNHDA, SQIVND (reference sequence). After removal of 7 bases from V and 3 bases from J, the junction contained 9 bases not matched to a gene. This CDR3 is 14 amino acids long. CDR3 amino acids: CASNKRTGLYEQYF. The CDR3 DNA reads TGTGCCAGTAACAAACGGACAGGTCTCTACGAGCAGTACTTC.

The chain has TRBV27 and TRBJ2-7; either TRBD1 or TRBD2 may fit D (6 bases each). The CDR3 runs to 13 residues. V was cut by 10 bases and J by 5 bases, with 18 bases left in between. Germline values: CDR1 MNHEY, CDR2 SMNVEV (reference sequence). The CDR3 bases are TGTGCCAATTGGCAAGGGGGGAAACACGAGCAGTACTTC. Translated: CANWQGGKHEQYF.

A few counts support this clone. An end of the junction differs from the germline gene, which may be a read error. J is TRBJ2-1 and V is TRBV29-1; TRBD1 matches 10 bases. This CDR3 is 10 amino acids long. Germline V gene sequence: CDR1 SQVTM, CDR2 ANQGSEA. The CDR3 region is CSVEAGQGIF. Written as DNA, the CDR3 is TGCAGCGTTGAAGCGGGACAGGGGATCTTC.

This chain connects TRBV28 to TRBJ2-2; D gene unclear. V lost 0 bases to trimming and J lost 6 bases, with 5 bases between them. The CDR3 has 13 residues. Germline assignment: CDR1 MDHEN and CDR2 SYDVKM. The CDR3 region is CASSLWVPGELFF. The CDR3 DNA reads TGTGCCAGCAGTTTATGGGTTCCCGGGGAGCTGTTTTTT.

The chain couples TRBV5-6 to TRBJ2-3; D unresolved. Germline V gene sequence: CDR1 SGHDT, CDR2 YYEEEE. There are 12 residues in the CDR3. V was cut by 4 bases and J by 2 bases, with 5 bases left in between. The CDR3 reads CASSKNTDTQYF. CDR3 coding DNA: TGTGCCAGCAGCAAGAACACAGATACGCAGTATTTT.

The V and J genes are TRBV7-2 and TRBJ2-7; 9 bases match TRBD2. V shed 1 base and J 5 bases; nucleotides not matched to a gene: 6. Germline CDR1 reads SGHTA; CDR2 reads FQGNSA. CDR3 size: 15 residues. The DNA for the CDR3 is TGTGCCAGCAGCTTAGTGGCGGGGGGGCCAGACGAGCAGTACTTC. It translates to CASSLVAGGPDEQYF. The full variable domain, rest sourced from reference TRBV7-2 and TRBJ2-7, is GAGVSQSPSNKVTEKGKDVELRCDPISGHTALYWYRQSLGQGLEFLIYFQGNSAPDKSGLPSDRFSAERTGGSVSTLTIQRTQQEDSAVYLCASSLVAGGPDEQYFGPGTRLTVT.